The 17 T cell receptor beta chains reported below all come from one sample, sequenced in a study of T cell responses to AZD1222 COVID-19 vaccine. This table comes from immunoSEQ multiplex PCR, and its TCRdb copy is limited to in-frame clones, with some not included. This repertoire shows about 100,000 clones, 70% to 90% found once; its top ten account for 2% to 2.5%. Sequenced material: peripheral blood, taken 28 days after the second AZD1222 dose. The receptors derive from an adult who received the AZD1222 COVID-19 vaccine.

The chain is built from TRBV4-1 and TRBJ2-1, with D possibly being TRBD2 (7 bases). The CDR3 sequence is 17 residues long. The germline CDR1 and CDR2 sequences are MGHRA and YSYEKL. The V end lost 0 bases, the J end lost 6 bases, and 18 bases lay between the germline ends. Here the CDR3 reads CASSQDKGGALGNEQFF. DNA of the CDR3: TGCGCCAGCAGCCAAGATAAGGGGGGGGCCTTAGGCAATGAGCAGTTCTTC.

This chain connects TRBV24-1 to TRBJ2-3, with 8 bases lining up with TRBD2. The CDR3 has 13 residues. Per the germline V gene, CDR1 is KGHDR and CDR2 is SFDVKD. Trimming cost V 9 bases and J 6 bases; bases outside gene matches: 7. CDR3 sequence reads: CATRRREADTQYF. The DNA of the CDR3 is TGTGCCACCCGGCGGCGGGAGGCCGATACGCAGTATTTT.

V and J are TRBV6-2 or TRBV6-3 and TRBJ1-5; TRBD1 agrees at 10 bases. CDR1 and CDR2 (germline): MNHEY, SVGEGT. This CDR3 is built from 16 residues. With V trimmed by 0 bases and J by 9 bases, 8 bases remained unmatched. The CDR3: CASSYSAGQGNRPQHF. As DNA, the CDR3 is TGTGCCAGCAGTTACTCCGCGGGACAGGGGAATAGGCCCCAGCATTTT.

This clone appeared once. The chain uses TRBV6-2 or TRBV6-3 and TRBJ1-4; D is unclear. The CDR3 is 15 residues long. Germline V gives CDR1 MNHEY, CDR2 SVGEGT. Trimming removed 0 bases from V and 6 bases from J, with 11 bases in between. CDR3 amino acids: CASSYSTPWDEKLFF. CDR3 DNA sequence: TGTGCCAGCAGTTACTCGACGCCTTGGGATGAAAAACTGTTTTTT.

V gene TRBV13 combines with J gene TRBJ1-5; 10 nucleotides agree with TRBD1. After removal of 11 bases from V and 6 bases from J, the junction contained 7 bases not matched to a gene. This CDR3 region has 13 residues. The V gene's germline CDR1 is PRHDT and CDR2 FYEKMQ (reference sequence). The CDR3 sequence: CASDRGRFQPQHF. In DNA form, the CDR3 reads TGTGCCTCCGACAGGGGGCGATTTCAGCCCCAGCATTTT.

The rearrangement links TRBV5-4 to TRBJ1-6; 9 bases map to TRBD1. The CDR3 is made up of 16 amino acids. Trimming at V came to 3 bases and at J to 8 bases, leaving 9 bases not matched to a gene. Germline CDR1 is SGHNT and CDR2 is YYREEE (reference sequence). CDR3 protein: CASSSTGGGLDSPLHF. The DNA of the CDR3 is TGTGCCAGCAGCTCGACAGGGGGAGGTTTGGATTCACCCCTCCACTTT.

The CDR3 DNA sequence: TGTGCCACCAGCTGGGACGTTCGGGAGACCCAGTACTTC. Translating gives CATSWDVRETQYF. The chain uses TRBV15 and TRBJ2-5, with D possibly called TRBD1 or TRBD2 (5 bases each). This CDR3 contains 13 residues. The germline gives CDR1 LNHNV, CDR2 YYDKDF (reference sequence). The ends were cut back, 5 bases at V and 5 bases at J, with 12 bases in the middle.

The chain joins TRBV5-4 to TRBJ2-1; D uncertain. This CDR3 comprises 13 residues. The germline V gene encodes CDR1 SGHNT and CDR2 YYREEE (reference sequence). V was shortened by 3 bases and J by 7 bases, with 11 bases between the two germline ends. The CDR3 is CASSWWAANEQFF. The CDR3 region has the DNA TGTGCCAGCAGCTGGTGGGCGGCGAATGAGCAGTTCTTC.

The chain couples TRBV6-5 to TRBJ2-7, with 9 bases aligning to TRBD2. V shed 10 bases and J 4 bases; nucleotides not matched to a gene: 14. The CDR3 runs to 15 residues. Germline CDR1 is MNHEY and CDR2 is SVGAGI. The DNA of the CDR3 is TGTGCCACCTATCCACCGGGTAGCGGGAGATACGAGCAGTACTTC. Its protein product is CATYPPGSGRYEQYF.

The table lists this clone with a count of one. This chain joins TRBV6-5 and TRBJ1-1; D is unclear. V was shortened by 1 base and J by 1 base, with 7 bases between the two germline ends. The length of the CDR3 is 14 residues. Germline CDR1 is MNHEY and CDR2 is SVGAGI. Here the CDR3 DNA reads TGTGCCAGCAGTTACTTGGCAGGGAACACTGAAGCTTTCTTT. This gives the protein CASSYLAGNTEAFF.

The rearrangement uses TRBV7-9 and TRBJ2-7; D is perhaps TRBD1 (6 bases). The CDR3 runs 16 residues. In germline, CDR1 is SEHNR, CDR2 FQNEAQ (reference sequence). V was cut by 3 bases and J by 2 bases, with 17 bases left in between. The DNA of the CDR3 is TGTGCCAGCAGCTTCCTCTCTCAGGGGAGCGCCTACGAGCAGTACTTC. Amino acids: CASSFLSQGSAYEQYF.

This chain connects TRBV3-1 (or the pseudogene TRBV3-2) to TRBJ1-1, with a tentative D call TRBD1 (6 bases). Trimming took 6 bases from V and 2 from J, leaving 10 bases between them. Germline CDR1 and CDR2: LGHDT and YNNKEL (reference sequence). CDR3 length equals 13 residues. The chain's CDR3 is CASRGGGNTEAFF. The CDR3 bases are TGTGCCAGCAGAGGGGGAGGAAACACTGAAGCTTTCTTT.

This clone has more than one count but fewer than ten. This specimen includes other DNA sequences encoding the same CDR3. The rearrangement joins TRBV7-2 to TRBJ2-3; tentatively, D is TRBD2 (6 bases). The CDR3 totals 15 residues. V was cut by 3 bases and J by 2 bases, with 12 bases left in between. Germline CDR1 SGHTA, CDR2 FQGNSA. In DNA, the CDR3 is TGTGCCAGCAGCTTTGGGACTGGCTACACAGATACGCAGTATTTT. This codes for CASSFGTGYTDTQYF.

The CDR3 region has the DNA TGCGCCAGCAGCCCCGGGACGGGTCGGAAACTGTTTTTT. Translated, it gives CASSPGTGRKLFF. The chain employs TRBV5-1 and TRBJ1-4; D may be TRBD1 (5 bases). V gave up 4 bases and J gave up 11 bases, with 15 bases separating them. Germline V gene lookup returns CDR1 SGHRS and CDR2 YFSETQ. The CDR3 totals 13 residues.

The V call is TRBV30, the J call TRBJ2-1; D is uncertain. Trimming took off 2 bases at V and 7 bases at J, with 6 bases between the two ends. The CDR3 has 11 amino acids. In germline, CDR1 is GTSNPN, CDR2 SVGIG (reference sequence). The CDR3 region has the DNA TGTGCCTGGAGTAAGGAGAATGAGCAGTTCTTC. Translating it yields CAWSKENEQFF.

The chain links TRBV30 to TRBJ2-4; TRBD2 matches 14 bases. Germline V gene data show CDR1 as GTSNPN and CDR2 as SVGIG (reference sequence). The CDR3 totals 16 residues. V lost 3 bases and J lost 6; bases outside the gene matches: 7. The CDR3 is CAWSEGLAGDVNIQYF. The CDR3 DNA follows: TGTGCCTGGAGCGAGGGACTAGCGGGAGATGTAAACATTCAGTACTTC.

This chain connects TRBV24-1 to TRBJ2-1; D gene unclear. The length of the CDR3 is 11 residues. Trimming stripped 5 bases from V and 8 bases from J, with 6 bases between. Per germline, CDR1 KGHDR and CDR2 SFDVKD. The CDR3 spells CATSAFYEQFF. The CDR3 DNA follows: TGTGCCACCAGTGCGTTCTATGAGCAGTTCTTC.